This is a list of T cell receptor beta chains from one sample in a study of T cells after yellow fever vaccination. One entry per CDR3 protein results from TCRdb running MiXCR on the 5' RACE reads. Found here are 280,000 or so distinct CDR3 sequences, 7.5% to 9% of them singletons; the top ten hold approximately 3.5%. The source material was CD4+ T cells sorted from PBMCs, sampled 5 days after the yellow fever booster vaccination. The receptors were sampled from a young man who received the YFV17D yellow fever vaccine. The conserved cysteine and the conserved F or W are not part of the CDR3 here.

15	TRBJ2-5	TRBV7-2	ASSPQRWGRLRETQY
11	TRBJ1-2	TRBV2	ASTPDSNYGYT
11	TRBJ2-5	TRBV12-3/TRBV12-4	ASRPAGAGPQY
11	TRBJ1-2	TRBV7-2	ASSLGWDYGYT
13	TRBJ2-3	TRBV6-6	ASSPWRGITDTQY
12	TRBJ2-5	TRBV7-2	ASSSSGTQETQY
13	TRBJ2-3	TRBV29-1	SHKAGATPTDTQY
13	TRBJ1-2	TRBV27	ASSFAPTGSYGYT
12	TRBJ1-2	TRBV6-5	ASKPQEGFYGYT
12	TRBJ2-6	TRBV29-1	SVESGNGANVLT
12	TRBJ2-5	TRBV5-1	ASSLGTAKETQY
12	TRBJ1-1	TRBV5-4	ASSTETGYTEAF
12	TRBJ2-3	TRBV7-2	ASGRDRYTDTQY
13	TRBJ1-4	TRBV5-5	ASSVLQGVDEKLF
11	TRBJ2-2	TRBV5-4	ASSLEAGGELF
12	TRBJ2-7	TRBV7-2	ASSPSGGPYEQY
13	TRBJ2-5	TRBV5-1	ASSQRSGLSETQY
14	TRBJ2-1	TRBV4-3	ASSQAGRGGYNEQF
15	TRBJ2-4	TRBV6-5	ASSYSPGPLAKNIQY
13	TRBJ2-5	TRBV5-1	ASSLAQSWLKTQY
11	TRBJ1-1	TRBV6-2/TRBV6-3	ASSRSLGTEAF